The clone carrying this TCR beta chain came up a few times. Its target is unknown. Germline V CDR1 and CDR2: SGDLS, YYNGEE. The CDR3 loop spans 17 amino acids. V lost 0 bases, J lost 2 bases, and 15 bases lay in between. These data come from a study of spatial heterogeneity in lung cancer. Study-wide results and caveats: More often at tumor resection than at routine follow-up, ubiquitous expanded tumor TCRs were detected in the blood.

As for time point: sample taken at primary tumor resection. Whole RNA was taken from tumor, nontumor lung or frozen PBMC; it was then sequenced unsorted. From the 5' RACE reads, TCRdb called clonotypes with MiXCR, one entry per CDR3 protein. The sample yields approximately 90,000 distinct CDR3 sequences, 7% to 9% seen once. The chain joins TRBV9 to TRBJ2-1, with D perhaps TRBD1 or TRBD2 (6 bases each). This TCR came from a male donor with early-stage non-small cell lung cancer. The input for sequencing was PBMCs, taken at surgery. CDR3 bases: TGTGCCAGCAGCGTAGGCATCGGGGGCGGCGCCTACAATGAGCAGTTCTTC. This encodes CASSVGIGGGAYNEQFF.